The 9 T cell receptor beta chains below come from one sample, sequenced in a study of metastatic and nonmetastatic thyroid tumors. Patients had received no treatment of any kind before thyroid surgery. Through MiXCR, TCRdb re-clonotyped the PCR reads. Found here are 23,000 or so clones, about 30% of them singletons; the top ten hold 14%. The sequencing sample was made of tumor tissue. The receptors were gathered from a male donor with papillary thyroid cancer or a benign thyroid nodule (not recorded which). Some clones in this sample may be carry-over from other donors' samples.

The chain uses TRBV28 and TRBJ1-2; D remains unclear. Between the trimmed V and J ends, which lost 3 bases and 3 bases, there was a span of 11 bases. The CDR3 spans 14 residues. The germline V gene has CDR1 MDHEN and CDR2 SYDVKM. As DNA, the CDR3 is TGTGCCAGCAGTTTGGCTCAGGCTGACTATGGCTACACCTTC. Translation gives CASSLAQADYGYTF.

At least ten counts were recorded for this clone. The chain combines TRBV29-1 with TRBJ2-5, with unresolved D. Trimming removed 4 bases at V and 3 bases at J, with 9 bases between. The germline V gene encodes CDR1 SQVTM and CDR2 ANQGSEA. The CDR3 extends over 12 amino acids. The CDR3 DNA reads TGCAGCGTTGGGCAGGTCAAAGAGACCCAGTACTTC. Its translation: CSVGQVKETQYF.

The V call is TRBV20-1, the J call TRBJ2-7, with TRBD1 matching over 9 bases. Trimming at V came to 0 bases and at J to 3 bases, leaving 3 bases not matched to a gene. CDR1 is DFQATT and CDR2 is SNEGSKA in the germline V gene (reference sequence). The CDR3 is made up of 14 amino acids. The CDR3 loop reads CSAREGDRDYEQYF. The CDR3 DNA follows: TGCAGTGCTAGAGAGGGGGACAGGGACTACGAGCAGTACTTC.

The chain has TRBV20-1 and TRBJ2-1, with D hard to call. V lost 0 bases and J lost 4, with 10 bases in between. The germline V gene has CDR1 DFQATT and CDR2 SNEGSKA (reference sequence). The CDR3 is made up of 14 amino acids. CDR3 nucleotide sequence: TGCAGTGCTAGAGATCAGGCGAAATACAATGAGCAGTTCTTC. This translates into CSARDQAKYNEQFF.

The rearrangement links TRBV9 to TRBJ1-1; D perhaps matches TRBD1 (6 bases). CDR1 is SGDLS and CDR2 is YYNGEE in the germline V gene. The CDR3 has 17 amino acids. Between the trimmed V and J ends, which lost 0 bases and 3 bases, there was a span of 18 bases. The CDR3 DNA is TGTGCCAGCAGCGTAGCTGACCGGGGGGCTGACCACACTGAAGCTTTCTTT. Translation: CASSVADRGADHTEAFF.

The chain has TRBV6-5 and TRBJ1-2; D might be TRBD1 (6 bases). CDR1 and CDR2 from the germline V gene are MNHEY and SVGAGI. V shed 2 bases and J shed 0 bases, with 10 bases lying between them. This CDR3 is 15 amino acids long. The CDR3 sequence: CASSYGGASNYGYTF. The CDR3 bases are TGTGCCAGCAGTTACGGGGGGGCTTCTAACTATGGCTACACCTTC.

Comments on this clone: Being one base from a much bigger clone, this may be a read error. The J gene is TRBJ1-5, the V gene TRBV6-4; D is unclear. The CDR3 runs 13 residues. CDR1 and CDR2 from the germline V gene are MRHNA and SNTAGT. The CDR3 DNA reads TGTGCCAGCAGTGAACGGGAGAATCATCCCCAGCATTTT. As protein: CASSERENHPQHF.

This clone was detected a few times. The chain uses TRBV18 and TRBJ1-1; D gene ambiguous. V was pared by 2 bases and J by 0 bases, with 13 bases between. This CDR3 spans 16 amino acids. Germline-derived CDR1 and CDR2 are KGHSH and LQKENI. The CDR3: CASSPIKVQLNTEAFF. CDR3 DNA: TGTGCCAGCTCACCAATAAAGGTACAATTGAACACTGAAGCTTTCTTT.

At least ten counts were recorded for this clone. V and J are TRBV5-1 and TRBJ2-5; D is possibly TRBD2 (6 bases). The germline CDR1 and CDR2 sequences are SGHRS and YFSETQ. This CDR3 contains 13 residues. The ends were cut back, 5 bases at V and 2 bases at J, with 10 bases in the middle. The CDR3 region has the DNA TGCGCCAGCAGTCCGGGAGTTCAAGAGACCCAGTACTTC. Translation: CASSPGVQETQYF.